This entry lists 25 T cell receptor beta chains sequenced from one sample in a study of patients and donors after allogeneic stem cell transplantation. TCRdb fed the RT-PCR reads into MiXCR, producing one record per CDR3 protein. The sample shows roughly 960,000 distinct CDR3 sequences, roughly 18% of them seen only once. Sequenced material: blood, either unsorted or a sorted T cell fraction (not recorded which). These receptors were collected from a human donor who was either an allogeneic HSCT recipient or a stem cell or donor lymphocyte infusion donor (not recorded which). It is not recorded whose cells these are; they may come from a transplant donor.

This clonotype was observed a few times. The J gene is TRBJ1-6, the V gene TRBV30, with 7 positions matching TRBD1. There are 14 residues in the CDR3. Unmatched junction bases numbered 5, after V lost 3 bases and J lost 6 bases. The V gene's germline CDR1 is GTSNPN and CDR2 SVGIG (reference sequence). The CDR3 DNA follows: TGTGCCTGGAGCACGGGACAGCCTAATTCACCCCTCCACTTT. Translating it yields CAWSTGQPNSPLHF.

V gene TRBV11-3 combines with J gene TRBJ2-5, with 7 bases that match TRBD1. V shed 7 bases and J 5 bases; nucleotides not matched to a gene: 4. This CDR3 has 12 amino acids. CDR1 is SGHNT, CDR2 YENEEA, per germline. The CDR3 DNA follows: TGTGCCAGCAACAGGGGTGCGGAGACCCAGTACTTC. Amino acid sequence: CASNRGAETQYF.

The chain is built from TRBV12-3 or TRBV12-4 and TRBJ1-2; D remains unclear. Trimming shortened V by 5 bases and J by 0 bases, and 13 bases separated the two germline ends. The length of the CDR3 is 15 residues. This chain's CDR3 is CASSRWPRANYGYTF. The CDR3 DNA reads as TGTGCCAGCAGTCGTTGGCCCCGAGCTAACTATGGCTACACCTTC.

The chain uses TRBV7-2 and TRBJ2-3; no clear D gene. V was cut by 2 bases and J by 2 bases, with 5 bases left in between. Germline lookup yields CDR1 SGHTA and CDR2 FQGNSA. The CDR3 is 13 amino acids. CDR3 sequence (DNA): TGTGCCAGCAGCTTACCAAACACAGATACGCAGTATTTT. This translates into CASSLPNTDTQYF.

The chain joins TRBV3-1 to TRBJ2-1; D gene unclear. This CDR3 region has 13 residues. Germline-derived CDR1 and CDR2 are LGHDT and YNNKEL (reference sequence). V gave up 0 bases and J gave up 6 bases, with 6 bases separating them. The CDR3: CASSQDYVNEQFF. For the CDR3, the DNA is TGTGCCAGCAGCCAAGATTACGTCAATGAGCAGTTCTTC.

The chain has TRBV4-2 and TRBJ2-7; D might be TRBD1 (5 bases). The V end was cut by 1 base, the J end by 11 bases, with 9 bases between. CDR1 is LGHNA and CDR2 is YNFKEQ in the germline V gene. This CDR3 is 11 amino acids long. CDR3 coding DNA: TGTGCCAGCAGCCAAGGGGCAGGGAAGTACTTC. Its protein product is CASSQGAGKYF.

The chain joins TRBV10-3 to TRBJ1-2, with D unresolved. Trimming pared 10 bases from V and 2 bases from J, leaving 23 bases between. The CDR3 has 16 residues. Germline assignment: CDR1 ENHRY and CDR2 SYGVKD. Written as DNA, the CDR3 is TGTGCCACCAACAGAGACGCCACCTCCGGGAACTATGGCTACACCTTC. It specifies CATNRDATSGNYGYTF.

This clonotype occurred a few times. The gene calls are TRBV5-4 and TRBJ2-1; 9 nucleotides line up with TRBD2. Per the germline V gene, CDR1 is SGHNT and CDR2 is YYREEE (reference sequence). The CDR3 extends over 20 amino acids. With 0 bases clipped from V and 6 bases from J, the junction kept 19 bases outside the gene matches. The chain's CDR3 is CASSLGTLTSGLRGSNEQFF. The CDR3 DNA follows: TGTGCCAGCAGCTTGGGGACCCTGACTAGCGGCCTCAGGGGGTCCAATGAGCAGTTCTTC.

This chain connects TRBV20-1 to TRBJ2-4; D gene ambiguous. Germline V lookup: CDR1 DFQATT, CDR2 SNEGSKA (reference sequence). V was trimmed by 3 bases and J by 3 bases, leaving 18 bases between them. The CDR3 extends over 16 amino acids. The CDR3 loop reads CSASRRSFLGKNIQYF. The CDR3 DNA follows: TGCAGTGCTAGCCGCCGTAGCTTTCTAGGCAAAAACATTCAGTACTTC.

The sample holds one count of this clonotype. This chain links TRBV3-1 with TRBJ2-3, with D possibly being TRBD2 (6 bases). This CDR3 spans 16 amino acids. The germline V gene encodes CDR1 LGHDT and CDR2 YNNKEL (reference sequence). The germline V and J ends were trimmed by 0 bases and 2 bases, with 12 bases remaining between them. The CDR3 spells CASSQDSPSVTDTQYF. The CDR3 nucleotides read TGTGCCAGCAGCCAAGATTCTCCTAGCGTCACAGATACGCAGTATTTT.

The chain has TRBV14 and TRBJ2-7; 8 bases agree with TRBD2. Germline CDR1 is SGHDN and CDR2 is FVKESK. V gave up 6 bases and J gave up 1 base; unmatched junction bases: 8. The CDR3 extends over 15 amino acids. This CDR3 reads CASSRATSGSYEQYF. The CDR3 DNA sequence: TGTGCCAGCAGTCGAGCAACTAGCGGATCCTACGAGCAGTACTTC.

This clonotype was observed once. The V gene is TRBV20-1, the J gene TRBJ2-3; D is undetermined. Germline values: CDR1 DFQATT, CDR2 SNEGSKA (reference sequence). The germline V and J ends were trimmed by 7 bases and 3 bases, with 20 bases remaining between them. The CDR3 totals 15 residues. The CDR3 spells CSVSTSLPGTDTQYF. DNA for the CDR3: TGCAGTGTCAGTACCAGCCTACCTGGGACAGATACGCAGTATTTT.

The chain is built from TRBV7-9 and TRBJ2-2; D gene unclear. V lost 9 bases, J lost 5 bases, and 4 bases lay in between. The germline V gene has CDR1 SEHNR and CDR2 FQNEAQ (reference sequence). This CDR3 is 10 amino acids long. In DNA, the CDR3 is TGTGCCAGTGAGACCGGGGAGCTGTTTTTT. Translation: CASETGELFF.

The table lists this clonotype with many counts. This chain links TRBV6-6 with TRBJ2-1; TRBD1 matches 8 bases. The germline V gene has CDR1 MNHNY and CDR2 SVGAGI (reference sequence). This CDR3 comprises 13 residues. Trimming took 11 bases from V and 10 from J; bases not matched to a gene: 13. The CDR3 coding sequence is TGTGCCTGTAGCCAGTCAGGGGGCAACGAGCAGTTCTTC. Residues: CACSQSGGNEQFF.

CDR3 residues: CASSFSGPRGYGYTF. The CDR3 bases are TGTGCCAGCAGTTTCTCCGGGCCCCGCGGGTATGGCTACACCTTC. The rearrangement joins TRBV12-3 or TRBV12-4 to TRBJ1-2, with unresolved D. CDR3 length: 15 amino acids. The V gene lost 3 bases and the J gene lost 5 bases, with 16 bases spanning the gap.

This clonotype was detected a few times. The gene calls are TRBV20-1 and TRBJ1-5, with TRBD1 identical over 9 bases. V gave up 5 bases and J gave up 6 bases; unmatched junction bases: 2. Germline CDR1 and CDR2: DFQATT and SNEGSKA (reference sequence). This CDR3 has 12 amino acids. CDR3 coding DNA: TGCAGTGCTTCGGACAGGGGTCAGCCCCAGCATTTT. Encoded protein: CSASDRGQPQHF.

This rearrangement joins TRBV7-9 to TRBJ2-1; no clear D gene. V was trimmed by 1 base and J by 4 bases, leaving 8 bases between them. CDR3 length equals 14 residues. Germline V gene sequence: CDR1 SEHNR, CDR2 FQNEAQ (reference sequence). In DNA form, the CDR3 reads TGTGCCAGCAGCTTAGAAAGAGAATACAATGAGCAGTTCTTC. Protein: CASSLEREYNEQFF.

This clonotype was detected ten times or more. V gene TRBV7-8 combines with J gene TRBJ2-1, with 13 bases fitting TRBD2. The V and J ends lost 4 bases and 9 bases, in that order; junction bases with no gene match: 6. The germline V gene encodes CDR1 SGHVS and CDR2 FQNEAQ. CDR3 length equals 15 residues. The chain's CDR3 is CASSSGLAGAVEQFF. CDR3 DNA sequence: TGTGCCAGCAGCTCTGGACTAGCGGGAGCTGTTGAGCAGTTCTTC.

In this sample, this clonotype turned up a few times. The chain recombines TRBV5-1 with TRBJ2-1, with D unclear. This CDR3 region has 19 residues. V was shortened by 0 bases and J by 7 bases, with 26 bases between the two germline ends. Germline CDR1 SGHRS, CDR2 YFSETQ. In DNA, the CDR3 is TGCGCCAGCAGCTTGGCATTATTTGTGCCGCCTTTTTTAGCAAATGAGCAGTTCTTC. Encoded protein: CASSLALFVPPFLANEQFF.

This clonotype was found a few times. The chain combines TRBV24-1 with TRBJ2-5, with TRBD1 matching 7 bases. Looked up from germline, CDR1 is KGHDR and CDR2 is SFDVKD. This CDR3 contains 15 residues. The V and J ends lost 1 base and 3 bases, in that order; junction bases with no gene match: 4. The CDR3 spells CATSDLPGTEETQYF. CDR3 bases: TGTGCCACCAGTGATTTACCAGGGACAGAAGAGACCCAGTACTTC.

This clonotype showed up just a few times. The chain links TRBV6-1 to TRBJ2-3; D unresolved. Germline V gene data show CDR1 as MNHNS and CDR2 as SASEGT. Trimming left V 4 bases short and J 0 bases short, with 8 bases between. The CDR3 has 14 residues. The CDR3 nucleotides are TGTGCCAGCAGTGTACTGACTAGCACAGATACGCAGTATTTT. Translating gives CASSVLTSTDTQYF.

This sequence joins TRBV4-2 and TRBJ1-2, with 7 bases fitting TRBD1. Germline V CDR1 and CDR2: LGHNA, YNFKEQ. CDR3 length: 16 residues. V lost 0 bases, J lost 7 bases, and 11 bases stayed unmatched. CDR3 coding DNA: TGTGCCAGCAGCCAAGAGGGTAGGGGGCCCACTACTGGCTACACCTTC. Its translation: CASSQEGRGPTTGYTF.

This clonotype was counted between two and nine times. This rearrangement joins TRBV5-1 to TRBJ2-3, with 10 bases matching TRBD2. The CDR3 spans 15 residues. The trim removed 1 base at V and 5 bases at J, leaving 4 bases unmatched. Per the germline V gene, CDR1 is SGHRS and CDR2 is YFSETQ. CDR3: CASSLSSGRQDTQYF. In DNA, the CDR3 is TGCGCCAGCAGCTTGAGTAGCGGGAGGCAAGATACGCAGTATTTT.

This clonotype was recorded a few times. The chain couples TRBV7-2 to TRBJ1-5; 7 nucleotides match TRBD1. Trimming at V came to 4 bases and at J to 3 bases, leaving 9 bases not matched to a gene. The CDR3 totals 16 residues. Germline lookup yields CDR1 SGHTA and CDR2 FQGNSA. CDR3 amino acids: CASSSRDRRNNQPQHF. CDR3 nucleotides: TGTGCCAGCAGCTCCCGGGACAGAAGAAACAATCAGCCCCAGCATTTT.

About this clonotype: A much larger clonotype is one base distant, so this may be a read error. J is TRBJ1-2 and V is TRBV29-1; D not certain. This CDR3 comprises 15 residues. Trimming left V 1 base short and J 1 base short, with 13 bases between. Germline V CDR1 and CDR2: SQVTM, ANQGSEA. This CDR3 reads CSVEVPGRDNYGYTF. CDR3 sequence (DNA): TGCAGCGTTGAAGTTCCCGGCAGAGATAACTATGGCTACACCTTC.